The clone carrying this T cell receptor beta chain was recorded at least ten times. As yet, its antigen is unknown. This entry is derived from a study of T cells in Graves' hyperthyroidism and ophthalmopathy. Study-level findings and limits: Blood samples included most of the expanded thyroid clonotypes exceeding 0.001.

Diagnosis relied on clinical symptoms, serum thyroxine and TRAb, thyroid ultrasound and orbital computed tomography. Fresh peripheral blood, about 10 ml of it, supplied the PBMCs. The investigators amplified TCR beta CDR3 regions from RNA transcripts. First-round RT-PCR targeting the TCR CDR3 was performed with the HTBI primer set. Via MiXCR, TCRdb re-called the multiplex PCR reads, giving one row per CDR3 protein. The sample carries hundreds of thousands of distinct CDR3 sequences, around 14% recorded once. The CDR3 spans 13 residues. The V gene's germline CDR1 is MNHEY and CDR2 SVGEGT. V dropped 6 bases and J dropped 8 bases, with 13 bases sitting between them.

The sequence was obtained from a woman aged 25-40 years with Graves' hyperthyroidism. The sequencing sample was made of blood. This chain links TRBV6-2 or TRBV6-3 with TRBJ1-4; D uncertain. CDR3 region: CASRTYPKEKLFF. The CDR3 coding sequence is TGTGCCAGCAGGACCTATCCGAAGGAAAAACTGTTTTTT.